This TCR beta chain originates from a study of beta chain features in type 1 diabetes. The CDR3 length is 13 residues. Germline values: CDR1 SGHDT, CDR2 YYEEEE. V dropped 2 bases and J dropped 4 bases, with 8 bases sitting between them. Overall study findings and caveats: It was among patients, rather than healthy donors, that naive, central memory and Treg TCRB repertoires appeared more similar. A pattern of fewer insertions and more deletions at VDJ junctions was seen in type 1 diabetes patients. In all four CD4+ subsets, TCRB CDR3 length was significantly, moderately reduced in type 1 diabetes.

Since all of the isolated RNA was reverse transcribed, expressed TCRB transcripts were what got sequenced. About 3.9 million reads on average were seen across naive, central memory and regulatory T cell samples. The protocol was immunoSEQ multiplex PCR, while the TCRdb copy is restricted to in-frame clones and leaves out a portion. The table records some 500,000 clones, over 9.5% of them present only once. This clone has only a few counts. The antigen is not known. This TCR derives from a woman in her late teens or twenties in good health. The sequenced sample consisted of naive CD4+ T cells from blood. This chain uses TRBV5-6 with TRBJ2-3; D remains ambiguous. The CDR3 sequence: CASSFRSADTQYF. In DNA form, the CDR3 reads TGTGCCAGCAGCTTCAGGAGTGCAGATACGCAGTATTTT.